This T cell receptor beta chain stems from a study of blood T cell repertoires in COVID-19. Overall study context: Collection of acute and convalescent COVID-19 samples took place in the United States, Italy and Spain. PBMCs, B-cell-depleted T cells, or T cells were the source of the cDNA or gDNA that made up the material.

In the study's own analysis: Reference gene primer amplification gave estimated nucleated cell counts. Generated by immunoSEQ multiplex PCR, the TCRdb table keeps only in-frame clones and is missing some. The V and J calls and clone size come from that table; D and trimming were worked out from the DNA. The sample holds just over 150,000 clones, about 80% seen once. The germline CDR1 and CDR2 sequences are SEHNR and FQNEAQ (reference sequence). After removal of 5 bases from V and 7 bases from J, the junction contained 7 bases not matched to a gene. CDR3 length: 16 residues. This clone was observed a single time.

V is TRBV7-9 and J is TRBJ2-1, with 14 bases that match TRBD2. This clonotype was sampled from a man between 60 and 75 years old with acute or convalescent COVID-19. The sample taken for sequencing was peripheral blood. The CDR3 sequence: CASSLGLAGGENEQFF. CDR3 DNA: TGTGCCAGCAGCCTCGGACTAGCGGGGGGCGAAAATGAGCAGTTCTTC.